Presented here are 17 T cell receptor beta chains from one specimen sequenced in a study of T cell repertoires in cytomegalovirus infection (dated by TCRdb to between 2018 and 2021). The sequencing machine was an Illumina HiSeq 1500. In TCRdb, the public reads were trimmed at Q25 with fastp and aligned with MiXCR, with productive beta chains retained. Rows with one shared CDR3 protein collapse into an entry with the most common genes and DNA. Across this sample there are 250,000 or so distinct CDR3 sequences, with more than 9% seen only once. Jointly, the top ten make up under 2% of the sample. Specimen: PBMCs. These receptors originate from a human donor in good health (CMV status not recorded). Some clones in this sample may be carry-over from other donors' samples.

The chain carries TRBV5-5 and TRBJ1-2, with D unclear. Germline lookup yields CDR1 SGHKS and CDR2 YYEKEE (reference sequence). V shed 6 bases and J shed 0 bases, with 12 bases lying between them. The CDR3 loop spans 14 amino acids. The CDR3 protein is CASNVDQANYGYTF. The DNA of the CDR3 is TGTGCCAGCAACGTAGACCAAGCTAACTATGGCTACACCTTC.

This clonotype was detected ten times or more. The chain combines TRBV7-8 with TRBJ2-3; D gene ambiguous. V was clipped by 5 bases and J by 6 bases, with 15 bases between them. Germline values: CDR1 SGHVS, CDR2 FQNEAQ. The CDR3 length is 14 residues. CDR3 region: CASSPQATQDTQYF. In DNA form, the CDR3 reads TGTGCCAGCAGCCCTCAGGCAACGCAGGATACGCAGTATTTT.

This clonotype was observed a handful of times. A much larger clone lies one base from this, so it may be a read error. The chain is built from TRBV7-2 and TRBJ2-5, with no clear D. Germline-derived CDR1 and CDR2 are SGHTA and FQGNSA. Trimming left V 5 bases short and J 0 bases short, with 10 bases between. The CDR3 is made up of 14 amino acids. The CDR3 DNA follows: TGTGCCAGCAGCACCAGCCAGAACCAAGAGACCCAGTACTTC. Translation: CASSTSQNQETQYF.

The chain links TRBV29-1 to TRBJ2-4; possibly TRBD1 or TRBD2 for D (5 bases each). Trimming took 7 bases from V and 6 from J, leaving 13 bases between them. CDR1 is SQVTM, CDR2 ANQGSEA, per germline. This CDR3 spans 12 amino acids. In DNA, the CDR3 is TGCAGCGCTGGGGACGGTATAAACATTCAGTACTTC. Amino acid sequence: CSAGDGINIQYF.

The chain links TRBV20-1 to TRBJ2-3, with a possible D match to TRBD1 (6 bases). The J call may be faulty, since TRBJ1-5 better matches the DNA end. This CDR3 is 13 amino acids long. The V gene's germline CDR1 is DFQATT and CDR2 SNEGSKA (reference sequence). CDR3 protein: CSARGPSTDTQHF. The CDR3, as DNA: TGCAGTGCGCGGGGGCCTAGCACAGATACGCAGCATTTT.

In this sample, this clonotype turned up many times. The rearrangement uses TRBV7-2 and TRBJ1-1; D is undetermined. Germline CDR1 reads SGHTA; CDR2 reads FQGNSA. Trimming stripped 4 bases from V and 4 bases from J, with 16 bases between. The CDR3 spans 15 residues. The CDR3 nucleotides read TGTGCCAGCAGCTCCCAAACTTCACGCGGCACTGAAGCTTTCTTT. Translation gives CASSSQTSRGTEAFF.

This clonotype was recorded at least ten times. V is TRBV6-2 or TRBV6-3 and J is TRBJ2-7; TRBD1 might be the D (6 bases). CDR3 length equals 14 residues. The V end was cut by 6 bases, the J end by 0 bases, with 12 bases between. Germline loops: CDR1 MNHEY, CDR2 SVGEGT. The CDR3 DNA reads as TGTGCCAGCAGCCGAGGGGGTACCTCCTACGAGCAGTACTTC. As protein: CASSRGGTSYEQYF.

This clonotype appeared many times. The chain combines TRBV7-2 with TRBJ2-7, with 8 bases matching TRBD2. The trim removed 3 bases at V and 6 bases at J, leaving 10 bases unmatched. This CDR3 has 15 residues. CDR1 is SGHTA and CDR2 is FQGNSA in the germline V gene. The CDR3 loop reads CASSLGLAGRGEQYF. The CDR3 DNA sequence: TGTGCCAGCAGCTTGGGTTTAGCGGGAAGGGGCGAGCAGTACTTC.

The table lists this clonotype with many counts. The chain employs TRBV11-3 and TRBJ1-2; 7 bases are a match to TRBD1. There are 13 residues in the CDR3. With 5 bases clipped from V and 2 bases from J, the junction kept 2 bases outside the gene matches. Per germline, CDR1 SGHNT and CDR2 YENEEA. The CDR3 DNA reads as TGTGCCAGCAGCCCGGACAGGAACTATGGCTACACCTTC. Its translation is CASSPDRNYGYTF.

The sample holds a few counts of this clonotype. The chain has TRBV5-1 and TRBJ2-5, with 13 bases fitting TRBD2. Trimming at V came to 5 bases and at J to 5 bases, leaving 15 bases not matched to a gene. Germline V lookup: CDR1 SGHRS, CDR2 YFSETQ. The CDR3 loop spans 18 amino acids. The CDR3 DNA sequence: TGCGCCAGCAGGCGACTAGCGGGAGGTCCCAAACTGCTGGAGACCCAGTACTTC. Protein product: CASRRLAGGPKLLETQYF.

V is TRBV7-6 and J is TRBJ1-1; possibly TRBD1 for D (6 bases). CDR1 is SGHVS, CDR2 FNYEAQ, per germline. V was clipped by 5 bases and J by 4 bases, with 14 bases between them. The CDR3 has 14 residues. The CDR3 here is CASSPKGGSTEAFF. CDR3 bases: TGTGCCAGCAGCCCGAAGGGGGGGAGCACTGAAGCTTTCTTT. Full variable domain (missing parts from reference TRBV7-6 and TRBJ1-1): GAGVSQSPRYKVTKRGQDVALRCDPISGHVSLYWYRQALGQGPEFLTYFNYEAQQDKSGLPNDRFSAERPEGSISTLTIQRTEQRDSAMYRCASSPKGGSTEAFFGQGTRLTVV.

The chain employs TRBV19 and TRBJ2-3; tentatively, D is TRBD1 or TRBD2 (5 bases each). The CDR3 is 14 residues long. Trimming cost V 7 bases and J 9 bases, with 20 bases left between them. Germline values: CDR1 LNHDA, CDR2 SQIVND (reference sequence). The CDR3 loop is CASTMGVGVETQYF. The CDR3 coding sequence is TGTGCCAGTACCATGGGGGTGGGAGTCGAGACGCAGTATTTT.

The gene calls are TRBV19 and TRBJ2-1; D might be TRBD1 (5 bases). The CDR3 sequence is 13 residues long. V lost 5 bases, J lost 9 bases, and 14 bases lay in between. The germline V gene encodes CDR1 LNHDA and CDR2 SQIVND (reference sequence). CDR3 sequence (DNA): TGTGCCAGTAGTTTCCAATCAGGGATTGAGCAGTTCTTC. Its protein is CASSFQSGIEQFF.

This clonotype was detected many times. J is TRBJ2-2 and V is TRBV4-2; the match to TRBD1 covers 10 bases. Germline CDR1 is LGHNA and CDR2 is YNFKEQ. Unmatched junction bases numbered 3, after V lost 2 bases and J lost 3 bases. The CDR3 contains 16 residues. The CDR3 bases are TGTGCCAGCAGCCAACTAGGGACAGGGGACACCGGGGAGCTGTTTTTT. Encoded protein: CASSQLGTGDTGELFF.

The table lists this clonotype with many counts. The gene calls are TRBV6-6 and TRBJ2-2; D may be TRBD1 or TRBD2 (7 bases each). Between the trimmed V and J ends, which lost 5 bases and 4 bases, there was a span of 20 bases. CDR3 length: 17 amino acids. Germline assignment: CDR1 MNHNY and CDR2 SVGAGI (reference sequence). Here the CDR3 reads CASSGGGGRGSTGELFF. In DNA, the CDR3 is TGTGCCAGCAGTGGGGGAGGGGGCCGCGGGAGCACCGGGGAGCTGTTTTTT.

This clonotype has more than one count but fewer than ten. The V and J genes are TRBV20-1 and TRBJ1-6, with D hard to call. Per the germline V gene, CDR1 is DFQATT and CDR2 is SNEGSKA (reference sequence). This CDR3 is 16 amino acids long. V gave up 1 base and J gave up 3 bases, with 13 bases separating them. This CDR3 reads CSARAIQELYNSPLHF. CDR3 bases: TGCAGTGCTAGAGCTATCCAAGAGCTCTATAATTCACCCCTCCACTTT.

This clonotype was counted ten times or more. The chain carries TRBV7-2 and TRBJ2-4; TRBD2 aligns across 7 bases. The V and J ends lost 5 bases and 8 bases, in that order; junction bases with no gene match: 6. The CDR3 is made up of 13 amino acids. Germline V lookup: CDR1 SGHTA, CDR2 FQGNSA. The CDR3 sequence is CASSLSRGDIQYF. In DNA, the CDR3 is TGTGCCAGCAGCCTCAGCCGGGGGGACATTCAGTACTTC. The complete variable domain, with remaining parts taken from reference TRBV7-2 and TRBJ2-4, reads GAGVSQSPSNKVTEKGKDVELRCDPISGHTALYWYRQSLGQGLEFLIYFQGNSAPDKSGLPSDRFSAERTGGSVSTLTIQRTQQEDSAVYLCASSLSRGDIQYFGAGTRLSVL.